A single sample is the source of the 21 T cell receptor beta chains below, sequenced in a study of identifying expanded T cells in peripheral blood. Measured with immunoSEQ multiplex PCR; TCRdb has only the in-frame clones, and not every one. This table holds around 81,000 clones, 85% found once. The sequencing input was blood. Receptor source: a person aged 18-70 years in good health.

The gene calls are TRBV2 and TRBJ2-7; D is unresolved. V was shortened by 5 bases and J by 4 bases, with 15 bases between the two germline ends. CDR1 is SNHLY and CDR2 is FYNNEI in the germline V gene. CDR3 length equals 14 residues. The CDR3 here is CASSHPGTAYEQYF. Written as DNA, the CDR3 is TGTGCCAGCAGTCACCCCGGAACAGCGTACGAGCAGTACTTC.

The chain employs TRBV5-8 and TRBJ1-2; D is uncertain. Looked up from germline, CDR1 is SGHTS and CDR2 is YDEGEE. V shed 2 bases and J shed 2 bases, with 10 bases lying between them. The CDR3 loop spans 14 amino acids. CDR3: CASSFWATNYGYTF. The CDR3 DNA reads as TGTGCCAGCAGCTTTTGGGCAACGAACTATGGCTACACCTTC.

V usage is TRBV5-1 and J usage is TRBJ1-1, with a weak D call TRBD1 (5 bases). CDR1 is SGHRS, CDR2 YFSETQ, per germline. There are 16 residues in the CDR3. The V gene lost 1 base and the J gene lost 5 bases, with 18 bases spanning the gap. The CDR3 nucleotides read TGCGCCAGCAGCTTGTCTCCGGGGGGGATTAGTACTGAAGCTTTCTTT. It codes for CASSLSPGGISTEAFF.

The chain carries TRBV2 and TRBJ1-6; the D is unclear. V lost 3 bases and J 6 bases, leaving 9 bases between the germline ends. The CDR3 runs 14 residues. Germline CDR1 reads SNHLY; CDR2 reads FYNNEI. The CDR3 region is CASSEGFPNSPLHF. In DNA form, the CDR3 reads TGTGCCAGCAGTGAGGGTTTTCCTAATTCACCCCTCCACTTT.

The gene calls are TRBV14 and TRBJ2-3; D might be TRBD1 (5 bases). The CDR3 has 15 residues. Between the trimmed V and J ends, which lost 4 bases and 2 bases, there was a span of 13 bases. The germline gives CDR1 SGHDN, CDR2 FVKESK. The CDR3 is CASSPRQIPTDTQYF. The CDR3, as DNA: TGTGCCAGCAGCCCCCGACAGATTCCCACAGATACGCAGTATTTT.

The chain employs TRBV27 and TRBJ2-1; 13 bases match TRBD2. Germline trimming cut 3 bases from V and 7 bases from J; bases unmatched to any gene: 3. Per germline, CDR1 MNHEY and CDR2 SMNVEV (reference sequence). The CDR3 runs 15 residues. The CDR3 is CASSFGTSGDNEQFF. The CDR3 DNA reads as TGTGCCAGCAGTTTCGGGACTAGCGGGGATAATGAGCAGTTCTTC.

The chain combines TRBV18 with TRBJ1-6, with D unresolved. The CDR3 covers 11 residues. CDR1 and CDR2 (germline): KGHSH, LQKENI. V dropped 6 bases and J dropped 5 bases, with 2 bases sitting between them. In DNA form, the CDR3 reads TGTGCCAGCTCGGATAATTCACCCCTCCACTTT. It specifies CASSDNSPLHF.

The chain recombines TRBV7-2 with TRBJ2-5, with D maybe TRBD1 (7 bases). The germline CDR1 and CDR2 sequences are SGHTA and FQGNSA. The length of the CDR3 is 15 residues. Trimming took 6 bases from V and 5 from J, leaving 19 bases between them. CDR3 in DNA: TGTGCCAGCAGTGGAGGGGGCTTCGGTTGGGAGACCCAGTACTTC. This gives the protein CASSGGGFGWETQYF.

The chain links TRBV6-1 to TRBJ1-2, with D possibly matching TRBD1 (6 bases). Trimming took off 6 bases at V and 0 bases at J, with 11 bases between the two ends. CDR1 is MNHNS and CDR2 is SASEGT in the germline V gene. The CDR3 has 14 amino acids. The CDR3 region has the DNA TGTGCCAGCAGCTACAGGGAAGCTAACTATGGCTACACCTTC. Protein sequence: CASSYREANYGYTF.

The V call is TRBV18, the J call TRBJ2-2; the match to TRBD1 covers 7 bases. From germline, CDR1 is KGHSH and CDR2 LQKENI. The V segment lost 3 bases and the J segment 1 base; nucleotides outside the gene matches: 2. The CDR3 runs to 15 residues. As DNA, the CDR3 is TGTGCCAGCTCACCGGGACAGCAGAACACCGGGGAGCTGTTTTTT. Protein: CASSPGQQNTGELFF.

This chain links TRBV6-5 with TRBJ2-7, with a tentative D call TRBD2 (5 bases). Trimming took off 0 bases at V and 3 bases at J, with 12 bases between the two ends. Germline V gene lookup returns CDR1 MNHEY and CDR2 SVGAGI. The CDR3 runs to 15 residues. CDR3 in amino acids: CASSYSRDGGYEQYF. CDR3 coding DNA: TGTGCCAGCAGTTACTCGAGAGACGGAGGCTACGAGCAGTACTTC.

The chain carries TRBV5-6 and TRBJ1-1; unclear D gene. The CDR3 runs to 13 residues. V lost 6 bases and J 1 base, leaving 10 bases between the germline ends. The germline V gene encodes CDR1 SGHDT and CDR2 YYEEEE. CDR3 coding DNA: TGTGCCAGCACCTACATTGGGAACACTGAAGCTTTCTTT. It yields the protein CASTYIGNTEAFF. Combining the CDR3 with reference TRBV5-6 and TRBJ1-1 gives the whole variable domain DAGVTQSPTHLIKTRGQQVTLRCSPKSGHDTVSWYQQALGQGPQFIFQYYEEEERQRGNFPDRFSGHQFPNYSSELNVNALLLGDSALYLCASTYIGNTEAFFGQGTRLTVV.

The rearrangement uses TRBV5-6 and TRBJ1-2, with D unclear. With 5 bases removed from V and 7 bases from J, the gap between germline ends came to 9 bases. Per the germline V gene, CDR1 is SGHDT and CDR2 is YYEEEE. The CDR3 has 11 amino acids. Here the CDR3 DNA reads TGTGCCAGCAGGGGAGGGTCTGGCTACACCTTC. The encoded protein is CASRGGSGYTF. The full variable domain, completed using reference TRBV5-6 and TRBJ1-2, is DAGVTQSPTHLIKTRGQQVTLRCSPKSGHDTVSWYQQALGQGPQFIFQYYEEEERQRGNFPDRFSGHQFPNYSSELNVNALLLGDSALYLCASRGGSGYTFGSGTRLTVV.

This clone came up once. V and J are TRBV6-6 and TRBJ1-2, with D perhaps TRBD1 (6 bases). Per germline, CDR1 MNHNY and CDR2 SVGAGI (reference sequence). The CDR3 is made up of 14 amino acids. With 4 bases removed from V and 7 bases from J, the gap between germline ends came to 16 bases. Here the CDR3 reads CASSSPPGEGGYTF. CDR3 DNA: TGTGCCAGCAGTTCTCCCCCAGGGGAGGGTGGCTACACCTTC.

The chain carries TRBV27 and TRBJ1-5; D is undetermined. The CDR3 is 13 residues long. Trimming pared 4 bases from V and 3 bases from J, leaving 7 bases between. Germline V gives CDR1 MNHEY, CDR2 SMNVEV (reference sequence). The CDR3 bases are TGTGCCAGCAGTTGGGAGGTCAATCAGCCCCAGCATTTT. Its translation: CASSWEVNQPQHF.

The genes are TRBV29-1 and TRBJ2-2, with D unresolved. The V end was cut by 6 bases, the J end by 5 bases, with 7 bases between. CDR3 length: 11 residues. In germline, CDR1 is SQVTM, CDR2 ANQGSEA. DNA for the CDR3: TGCAGCGTCCTGTGGACCGGGGAGCTGTTTTTT. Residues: CSVLWTGELFF.

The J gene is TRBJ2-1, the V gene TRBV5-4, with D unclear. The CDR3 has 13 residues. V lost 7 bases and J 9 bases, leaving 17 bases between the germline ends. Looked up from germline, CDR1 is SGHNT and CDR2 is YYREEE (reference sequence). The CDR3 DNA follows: TGTGCCAGCGGAGTCCTAACTGCTGGTGAGCAGTTCTTC. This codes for CASGVLTAGEQFF.

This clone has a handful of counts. CDR3 sequence reads: CASRVDYSPLHF. DNA of the CDR3: TGTGCCAGCAGGGTGGATTATTCACCCCTCCACTTT. The chain has TRBV2 and TRBJ1-6; no clear D gene. The germline CDR1 and CDR2 sequences are SNHLY and FYNNEI. The CDR3 loop spans 12 amino acids. V was trimmed by 6 bases and J by 8 bases, leaving 8 bases between them.

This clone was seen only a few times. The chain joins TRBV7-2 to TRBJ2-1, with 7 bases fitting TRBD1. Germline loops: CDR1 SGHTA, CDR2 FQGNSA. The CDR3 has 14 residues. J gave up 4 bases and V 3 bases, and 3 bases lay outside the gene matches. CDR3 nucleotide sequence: TGTGCCAGCAGCTTGGGACAGACATACAATGAGCAGTTCTTC. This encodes CASSLGQTYNEQFF.

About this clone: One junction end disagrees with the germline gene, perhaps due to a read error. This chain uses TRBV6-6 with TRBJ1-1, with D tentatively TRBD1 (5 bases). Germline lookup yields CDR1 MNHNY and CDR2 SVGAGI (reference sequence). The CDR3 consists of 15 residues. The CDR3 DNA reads TGTGCCAGCAGTTACTATACAGGTGCAAACACTGAAGCTCTCTTT. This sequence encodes CASSYYTGANTEALF.

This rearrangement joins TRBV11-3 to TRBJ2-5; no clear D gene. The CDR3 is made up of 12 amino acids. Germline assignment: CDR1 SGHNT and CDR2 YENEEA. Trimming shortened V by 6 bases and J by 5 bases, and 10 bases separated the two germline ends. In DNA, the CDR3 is TGTGCCAGCAGGTACCTCTTTGAGACCCAGTACTTC. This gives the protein CASRYLFETQYF.